The 20 T cell receptor beta chains in this list originate from one sample, sequenced in a study of cytomegalovirus exposure and HLA in healthy donors. The study ran its PCR with 60 Vbeta and 13 Jbeta primers. Method: immunoSEQ multiplex PCR; TCRdb's copy keeps in-frame clones and lacks some. The sample records some 190,000 clones, roughly three quarters being singletons. Sequencing input: PBMCs. Receptor source: a woman aged 45-65 years in good health and CMV-seronegative.

This clone was found once. The chain has TRBV15 and TRBJ2-3; 9 bases map to TRBD1. The CDR3 is made up of 15 amino acids. The ends lost 3 bases at V and 2 bases at J; junction bases unmatched: 3. The germline gives CDR1 LNHNV, CDR2 YYDKDF (reference sequence). The CDR3 here is CATSRDRGYTDTQYF. The CDR3 coding sequence is TGTGCCACCAGCAGGGACAGGGGTTACACAGATACGCAGTATTTT.

The V and J genes are TRBV19 and TRBJ1-4; TRBD1 agrees at 8 bases. The CDR3 contains 16 residues. Germline V lookup: CDR1 LNHDA, CDR2 SQIVND (reference sequence). V lost 3 bases and J lost 6; bases outside the gene matches: 9. The CDR3 protein is CASSISDRAEDEKLFF. The CDR3 region has the DNA TGTGCCAGTAGTATTTCGGACAGGGCGGAGGATGAAAAACTGTTTTTT.

This sequence joins TRBV5-4 and TRBJ2-1, with 8 bases fitting TRBD1. J lost 5 bases, V lost 4 bases, and 5 bases had no gene match. This CDR3 is built from 14 residues. The V gene's germline CDR1 is SGHNT and CDR2 YYREEE (reference sequence). CDR3: CASSPGGLNNEQFF. CDR3 nucleotides: TGTGCCAGCAGCCCAGGGGGCCTTAACAATGAGCAGTTCTTC.

This clone has only one observation. The rearrangement joins TRBV13 to TRBJ2-1; D possibly corresponds to TRBD2 (6 bases). V was cut by 4 bases and J by 1 base, with 11 bases left in between. CDR3 length: 15 amino acids. The germline V gene has CDR1 PRHDT and CDR2 FYEKMQ (reference sequence). The CDR3 coding sequence is TGTGCCAGCAGCTCCTTTCGGGAGTCCTACAATGAGCAGTTCTTC. This encodes CASSSFRESYNEQFF.

This chain links TRBV6-1 with TRBJ1-2; the match to TRBD1 covers 7 bases. Germline V lookup: CDR1 MNHNS, CDR2 SASEGT. This CDR3 contains 13 residues. V shed 6 bases, J shed 4 bases, and the junction held 5 bases outside the gene matches. Written as DNA, the CDR3 is TGTGCCAGCAGGGGGACAGAGGGCTATGGCTACACCTTC. Protein product: CASRGTEGYGYTF.

The chain links TRBV29-1 to TRBJ2-3; TRBD2 aligns across 13 bases. The trim removed 7 bases at V and 2 bases at J, leaving 6 bases unmatched. The CDR3 is 15 residues long. Germline lookup yields CDR1 SQVTM and CDR2 ANQGSEA. The chain's CDR3 is CSGRTSGSPTDTQYF. The CDR3 nucleotides read TGCAGCGGACGGACTAGCGGGAGTCCCACAGATACGCAGTATTTT.

This chain uses TRBV6-5 with TRBJ2-7; a weak D match, TRBD2 (6 bases). Germline lookup yields CDR1 MNHEY and CDR2 SVGAGI. The CDR3 runs 15 residues. Trimming took 2 bases from V and 5 from J, leaving 16 bases between them. CDR3 in DNA: TGTGCCAGCAGTTACGGGCGGAGCGGGTTAAACGAGCAGTACTTC. It specifies CASSYGRSGLNEQYF.

This rearrangement joins TRBV6-1 to TRBJ2-1; maybe TRBD2 (6 bases). This CDR3 is 13 amino acids long. V was clipped by 6 bases and J by 1 base, with 7 bases between them. The germline V gene has CDR1 MNHNS and CDR2 SASEGT. CDR3 in amino acids: CASRAGSYNEQFF. In DNA, the CDR3 is TGTGCCAGCAGGGCGGGATCCTACAATGAGCAGTTCTTC.

This chain uses TRBV6-1 with TRBJ2-3; 9 positions agree with TRBD2. The CDR3 contains 14 residues. The trim removed 7 bases at V and 2 bases at J, leaving 4 bases unmatched. Germline V gene sequence: CDR1 MNHNS, CDR2 SASEGT. The CDR3: CASTRGLATDTQYF. In nucleotides, the CDR3 is TGTGCCAGCACCCGGGGACTAGCCACAGATACGCAGTATTTT.

The CDR3 sequence is CASSLWAGGTGELFF. CDR3 sequence (DNA): TGCGCCAGCAGCTTGTGGGCAGGGGGCACCGGGGAGCTGTTTTTT. J is TRBJ2-2 and V is TRBV5-1; 7 bases match TRBD1. This CDR3 spans 15 amino acids. V lost 1 base and J lost 4; bases outside the gene matches: 4. The germline V gene encodes CDR1 SGHRS and CDR2 YFSETQ.

The rearrangement links TRBV5-4 to TRBJ2-7; D may be TRBD2 (5 bases). Germline CDR1 is SGHNT and CDR2 is YYREEE (reference sequence). V lost 3 bases and J lost 3, with 10 bases in between. The CDR3 totals 13 residues. In DNA form, the CDR3 reads TGTGCCAGCAGCTCGGACTCCTACTACGAGCAGTACTTC. The encoded protein is CASSSDSYYEQYF.

This clone was seen only a few times. The chain uses TRBV18 and TRBJ2-7; D remains ambiguous. Germline V gives CDR1 KGHSH, CDR2 LQKENI. The CDR3 is 14 amino acids. V shed 4 bases and J shed 0 bases, with 10 bases lying between them. The CDR3: CASSQESFSYEQYF. CDR3 nucleotide sequence: TGTGCCAGCTCACAGGAGAGTTTCTCCTACGAGCAGTACTTC.

The chain carries TRBV27 and TRBJ1-2; D possibly corresponds to TRBD1 (5 bases). The CDR3 consists of 14 residues. With 6 bases removed from V and 1 base from J, the gap between germline ends came to 12 bases. Germline CDR1 MNHEY, CDR2 SMNVEV (reference sequence). For the CDR3, the DNA is TGTGCCAGCAGGCTAATTGACAGTAACTATGGCTACACCTTC. Its protein is CASRLIDSNYGYTF.

The J gene is TRBJ2-5, the V gene TRBV5-1, with D tentatively TRBD2 (6 bases). The J call is doubtful: the DNA matches TRBJ2-7 better. CDR3 size: 15 residues. The germline V gene encodes CDR1 SGHRS and CDR2 YFSETQ. The CDR3 DNA is TGCGCCAGCAGCTCGGGTTTCGGGAGTATCTACGAGCAGTACTTC. Translated, it gives CASSSGFGSIYEQYF.

This clone was seen just once. The chain couples TRBV4-3 to TRBJ2-2, with no clear D. Germline V lookup: CDR1 LGHNA, CDR2 YSLEER. The CDR3 spans 15 residues. V dropped 3 bases and J dropped 3 bases, with 11 bases sitting between them. This CDR3 is CASSQMTSDTGELFF. As DNA, the CDR3 is TGCGCCAGCAGCCAGATGACATCGGACACCGGGGAGCTGTTTTTT.

This rearrangement joins TRBV28 to TRBJ2-5; 14 nucleotides align to TRBD2. Germline loops: CDR1 MDHEN, CDR2 SYDVKM. The junction had 20 bases not matched to a gene; V was cut back by 3 bases and J by 11 bases. The CDR3 is 19 residues long. The CDR3 loop is CASSFPGPGTSGSRFEQYF. As DNA, the CDR3 is TGTGCCAGCAGTTTCCCTGGTCCCGGGACTAGCGGGAGTAGGTTTGAGCAGTACTTC.

The table lists this clone with a few counts. The rearrangement uses TRBV6-6 and TRBJ2-1, with 9 bases matching TRBD1. CDR1 and CDR2 (germline): MNHNY, SVGAGI (reference sequence). CDR3 size: 13 residues. After removal of 11 bases from V and 8 bases from J, the junction contained 10 bases not matched to a gene. The CDR3 is CALGQGFTDEQFF. CDR3 sequence (DNA): TGTGCCCTGGGACAGGGATTTACAGATGAGCAGTTCTTC.

The chain employs TRBV9 and TRBJ1-1; 8 nucleotides align to TRBD1. V trimming: 3 bases; J trimming: 3 bases; junction bases outside the gene matches: 16. The CDR3 loop spans 18 amino acids. CDR1 is SGDLS, CDR2 YYNGEE, per germline. CDR3 residues: CASSAPRQGQNGDTEAFF. The CDR3 DNA reads as TGTGCCAGCAGCGCACCGAGACAGGGGCAAAACGGGGACACTGAAGCTTTCTTT.

The chain is built from TRBV7-9 and TRBJ1-4; TRBD1 matches at 7 bases. Losses at the gene ends were 7 bases for V and 5 bases for J; bases not matched to a gene: 7. The CDR3 has 14 residues. Germline V gene sequence: CDR1 SEHNR, CDR2 FQNEAQ (reference sequence). As DNA, the CDR3 is TGTGCCAGCACCGCACAGGGGAGGAATGAAAAACTGTTTTTT. This sequence encodes CASTAQGRNEKLFF.

The chain joins TRBV14 to TRBJ1-2; TRBD1 agrees at 7 bases. Germline loops: CDR1 SGHDN, CDR2 FVKESK. The CDR3 contains 16 residues. V trimming: 4 bases; J trimming: 8 bases; junction bases outside the gene matches: 16. The CDR3 DNA follows: TGTGCCAGCAGCCCAAGACGAGGGCAGGGGGTCCACGGCTACACCTTC. Its translation: CASSPRRGQGVHGYTF.